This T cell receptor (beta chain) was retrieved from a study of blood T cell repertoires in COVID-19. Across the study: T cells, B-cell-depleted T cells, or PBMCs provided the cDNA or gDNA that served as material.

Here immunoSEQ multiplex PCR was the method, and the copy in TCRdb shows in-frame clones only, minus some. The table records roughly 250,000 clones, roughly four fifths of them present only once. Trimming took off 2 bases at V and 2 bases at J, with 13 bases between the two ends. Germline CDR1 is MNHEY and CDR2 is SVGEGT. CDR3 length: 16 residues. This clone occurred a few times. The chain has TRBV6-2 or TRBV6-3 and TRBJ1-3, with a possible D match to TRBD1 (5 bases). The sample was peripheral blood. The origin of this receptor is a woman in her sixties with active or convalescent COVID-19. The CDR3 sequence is CASSYGGTAPGNTIYF. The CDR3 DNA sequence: TGTGCCAGCAGTTACGGGGGGACGGCACCTGGAAACACCATATATTTT.